This T cell receptor (beta chain) was sequenced in a study of T-cell memory formation after mild COVID-19. Study overall: Clustering of TCRs was largely donor specific.

This CDR3 contains 14 residues. V was cut by 3 bases and J by 2 bases, with 10 bases left in between. Germline V lookup: CDR1 SGHTA, CDR2 FQGNSA. This clonotype showed up many times. TCRdb independently ran MiXCR on the 5' RACE reads; one entry per CDR3 protein. This sample has 210,000 or so distinct CDR3 sequences; 8% to 11% occur once, and the top ten carry 3%. The clonotype originates from a man aged 18 to 29 who had mild COVID-19 (a few samples of this study predate the infection). Cell type and time point are not known. The sample taken for sequencing was PBMCs or a T cell subset sorted from them (not recorded which). V and J are TRBV7-2 and TRBJ2-5; no clear D gene. The DNA for the CDR3 is TGTGCCAGCAGCTTCCAGGCTTCACAAGAGACCCAGTACTTC. Its translation: CASSFQASQETQYF.